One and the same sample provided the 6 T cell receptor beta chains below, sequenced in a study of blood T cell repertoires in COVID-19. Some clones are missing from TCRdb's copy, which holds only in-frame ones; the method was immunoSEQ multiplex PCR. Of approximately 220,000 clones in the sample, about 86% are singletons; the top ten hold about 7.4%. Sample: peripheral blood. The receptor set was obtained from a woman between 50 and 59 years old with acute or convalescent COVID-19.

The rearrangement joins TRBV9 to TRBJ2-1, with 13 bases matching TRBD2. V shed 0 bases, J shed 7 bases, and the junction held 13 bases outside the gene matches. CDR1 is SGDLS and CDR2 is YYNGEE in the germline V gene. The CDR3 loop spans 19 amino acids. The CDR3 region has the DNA TGTGCCAGCAGCGTAGGAGCCGGGACTAGCGGGATATCGCGGAATGAGCAGTTCTTC. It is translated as CASSVGAGTSGISRNEQFF.

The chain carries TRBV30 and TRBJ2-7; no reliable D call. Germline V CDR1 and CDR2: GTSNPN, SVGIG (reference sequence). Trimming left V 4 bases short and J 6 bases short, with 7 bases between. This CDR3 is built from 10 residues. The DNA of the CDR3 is TGTGCCTGGACCCCTTCCGAGCAGTACTTC. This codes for CAWTPSEQYF.

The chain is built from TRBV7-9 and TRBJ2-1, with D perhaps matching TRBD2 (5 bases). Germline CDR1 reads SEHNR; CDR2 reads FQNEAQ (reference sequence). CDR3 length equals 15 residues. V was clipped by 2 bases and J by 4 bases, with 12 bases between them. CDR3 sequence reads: CASSLIPREYNEQFF. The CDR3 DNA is TGTGCCAGCAGCTTAATTCCCCGGGAATACAATGAGCAGTTCTTC.

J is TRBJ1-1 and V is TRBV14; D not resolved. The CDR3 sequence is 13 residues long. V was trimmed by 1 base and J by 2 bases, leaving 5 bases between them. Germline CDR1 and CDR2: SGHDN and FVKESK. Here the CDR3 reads CASSQVKNTEAFF. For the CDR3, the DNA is TGTGCCAGCAGCCAAGTTAAAAACACTGAAGCTTTCTTT.

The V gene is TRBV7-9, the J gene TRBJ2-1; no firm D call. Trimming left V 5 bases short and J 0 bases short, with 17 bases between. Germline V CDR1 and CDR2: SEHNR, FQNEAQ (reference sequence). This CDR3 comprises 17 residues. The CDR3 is CASSPRSVWSSYNEQFF. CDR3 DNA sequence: TGTGCCAGCAGCCCCCGGAGCGTCTGGAGCTCCTACAATGAGCAGTTCTTC.

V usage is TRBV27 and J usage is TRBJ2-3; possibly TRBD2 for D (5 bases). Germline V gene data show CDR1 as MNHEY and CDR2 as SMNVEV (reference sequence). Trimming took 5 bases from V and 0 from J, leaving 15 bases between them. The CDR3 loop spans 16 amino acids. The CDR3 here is CASSRLTLPSTDTQYF. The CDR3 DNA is TGTGCCAGCAGTCGACTAACCCTCCCTAGCACAGATACGCAGTATTTT.